One and the same sample provided the 10 T cell receptor beta chains below, sequenced in a study of breast tumors, draining lymph nodes, adjacent tissues. Samples came from axillary lymph nodes draining the breast cancer. TCRdb processed the multiplex PCR reads anew with MiXCR; each CDR3 protein has one entry. The table includes around 230,000 distinct CDR3 sequences, under 35% detected once. The specimen sequenced was axillary lymph node tissue. The origin of the receptors is a female donor with breast cancer. Some clones in this sample may be carry-over from other donors' samples.

This clonotype has a handful of counts. A much larger clone lies a single base off, so this may be a read error. This chain links TRBV6-6 with TRBJ2-1; 9 nucleotides match TRBD1. CDR1 and CDR2 (germline): MNHNY, SVGAGI (reference sequence). This CDR3 is built from 15 residues. Unmatched junction bases numbered 7, after V lost 5 bases and J lost 5 bases. The CDR3 coding sequence is TGTGCCAGCAGTCACGGGACAGGGCCAAACAATGAGCAGTTCTTC. This sequence encodes CASSHGTGPNNEQFF.

V is TRBV19 and J is TRBJ1-4, with TRBD1 matching 8 bases. J lost 6 bases, V lost 7 bases, and 7 bases had no gene match. CDR1 is LNHDA and CDR2 is SQIVND in the germline V gene (reference sequence). This CDR3 is built from 14 residues. The CDR3 nucleotides are TGTGCCAGTAAACGCGGGACAGGTGATGAAAAACTGTTTTTT. The encoded protein is CASKRGTGDEKLFF.

The chain carries TRBV4-1 and TRBJ1-6; D possibly corresponds to TRBD1 (6 bases). Germline V gene data show CDR1 as MGHRA and CDR2 as YSYEKL. Trimming took 3 bases from V and 9 from J, leaving 12 bases between them. This CDR3 spans 14 amino acids. This CDR3 is CASSHHRVGSPLHF. As DNA, the CDR3 is TGCGCCAGCAGCCACCACAGGGTGGGTTCACCCCTCCACTTT.

A word on this clonotype: Given a much more abundant clone one base away, this may be a read error. The CDR3 DNA follows: TGTGCCTGGAGTCTCCTCGGCAATGAGCAGTTCTTC. Amino acids: CAWSLLGNEQFF. The chain couples TRBV30 to TRBJ2-1, with no clear D. The V gene lost 2 bases and the J gene lost 6 bases, with 8 bases spanning the gap. In germline, CDR1 is GTSNPN, CDR2 SVGIG (reference sequence). The CDR3 is made up of 12 amino acids.

The chain couples TRBV25-1 to TRBJ1-2; 7 bases map to TRBD1. The germline CDR1 and CDR2 sequences are MGHDK and SYGVNS. With 2 bases clipped from V and 4 bases from J, the junction kept 7 bases outside the gene matches. There are 15 residues in the CDR3. CDR3 nucleotides: TGTGCCAGCAGTGAAGCTAGGGGGCGCAGCTATGGCTACACCTTC. Its protein is CASSEARGRSYGYTF.

This clonotype has at least ten counts. The rearrangement joins TRBV7-3 to TRBJ2-1; a weak D match, TRBD2 (5 bases). V was cut by 5 bases and J by 0 bases, with 11 bases left in between. CDR3 length: 15 residues. Germline V gene sequence: CDR1 SGHTA, CDR2 FQGTGA. The CDR3 DNA sequence: TGTGCCAGCAGCGAAGGGAGTGCCTCCTACAATGAGCAGTTCTTC. Its translation: CASSEGSASYNEQFF.

This clonotype came up a few times. A much larger clone lies one base from this, so it may be a read error. This CDR3 is CASSLENSYDQYF. DNA of the CDR3: TGCGCCAGCAGCTTAGAAAACAGCTACGACCAGTACTTC. The rearrangement joins TRBV5-1 to TRBJ2-7; D call uncertain. CDR3 size: 13 residues. Germline V gene data show CDR1 as SGHRS and CDR2 as YFSETQ.

This clonotype was counted ten times or more. The V and J genes are TRBV5-8 and TRBJ2-5; D may correspond to TRBD1 or TRBD2 (6 bases each). V lost 4 bases to trimming and J lost 2 bases, with 18 bases between them. Germline V gives CDR1 SGHTS, CDR2 YDEGEE. This CDR3 has 16 residues. Written as DNA, the CDR3 is TGTGCCAGCAGCCCGGGGGCAGGGCCAATACAAGAGACCCAGTACTTC. Protein: CASSPGAGPIQETQYF.

This clonotype was seen ten or more times. This rearrangement joins TRBV20-1 to TRBJ2-5; D unresolved. Germline values: CDR1 DFQATT, CDR2 SNEGSKA (reference sequence). The CDR3 runs 14 residues. Between the trimmed V and J ends, which lost 0 bases and 4 bases, there was a span of 12 bases. The CDR3 sequence is CSARDPASVETQYF. CDR3 in DNA: TGCAGTGCTAGAGATCCGGCTAGTGTAGAGACCCAGTACTTC.

This clonotype was counted at least ten times. The chain links TRBV7-2 to TRBJ2-7, with 10 bases matching TRBD2. The ends lost 8 bases at V and 1 base at J; junction bases unmatched: 5. CDR3 length: 14 amino acids. Per germline, CDR1 SGHTA and CDR2 FQGNSA. Written as DNA, the CDR3 is TGTGCCAGCCGTCCTAGCGGGGGATCCTACGAGCAGTACTTC. Translation: CASRPSGGSYEQYF. The variable domain in full, with the rest retrieved from reference TRBV7-2 and TRBJ2-7, is GAGVSQSPSNKVTEKGKDVELRCDPISGHTALYWYRQSLGQGLEFLIYFQGNSAPDKSGLPSDRFSAERTGGSVSTLTIQRTQQEDSAVYLCASRPSGGSYEQYFGPGTRLTVT.